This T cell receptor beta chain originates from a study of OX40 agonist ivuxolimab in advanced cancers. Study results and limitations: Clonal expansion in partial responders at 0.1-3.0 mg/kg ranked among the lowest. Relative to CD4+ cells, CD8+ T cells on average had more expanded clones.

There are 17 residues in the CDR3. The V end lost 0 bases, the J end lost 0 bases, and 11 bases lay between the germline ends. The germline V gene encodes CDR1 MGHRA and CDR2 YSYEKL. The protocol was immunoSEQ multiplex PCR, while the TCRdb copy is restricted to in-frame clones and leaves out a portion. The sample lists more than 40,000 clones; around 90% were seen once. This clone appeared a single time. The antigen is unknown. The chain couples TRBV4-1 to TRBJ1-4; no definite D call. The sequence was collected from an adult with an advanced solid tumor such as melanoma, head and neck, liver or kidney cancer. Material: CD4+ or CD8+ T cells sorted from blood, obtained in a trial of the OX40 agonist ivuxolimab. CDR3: CASSQEFPQATNEKLFF. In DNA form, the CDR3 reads TGCGCCAGCAGCCAAGAATTCCCCCAGGCAACTAATGAAAAACTGTTTTTT.